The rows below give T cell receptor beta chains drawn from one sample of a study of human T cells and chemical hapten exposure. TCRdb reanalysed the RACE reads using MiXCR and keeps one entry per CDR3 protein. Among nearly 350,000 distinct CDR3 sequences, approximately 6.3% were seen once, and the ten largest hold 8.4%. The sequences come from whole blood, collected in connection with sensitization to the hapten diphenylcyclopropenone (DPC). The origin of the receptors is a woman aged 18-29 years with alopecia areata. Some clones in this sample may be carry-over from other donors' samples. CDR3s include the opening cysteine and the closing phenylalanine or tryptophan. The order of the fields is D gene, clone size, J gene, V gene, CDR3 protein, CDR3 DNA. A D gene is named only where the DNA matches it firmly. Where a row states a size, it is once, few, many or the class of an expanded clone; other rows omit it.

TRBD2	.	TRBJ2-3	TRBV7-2	CASSLVAGAPSVDTQYF	TGTGCCAGCAGCTTGGTAGCGGGGGCCCCCTCGGTCGATACGCAGTATTTT
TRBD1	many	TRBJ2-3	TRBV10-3	CAISTGQGGDTQYF	TGTGCCATCAGCACCGGACAGGGGGGAGATACGCAGTATTTT
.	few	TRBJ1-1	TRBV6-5	CASSRFGDTEAFF	TGTGCCAGCAGCCGCTTTGGGGACACTGAAGCTTTCTTT
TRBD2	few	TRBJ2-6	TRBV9	CASSVAGLAGFDSGANVLTF	TGTGCCAGCAGCGTAGCTGGACTAGCGGGATTCGACTCTGGGGCCAACGTCCTGACTTTC
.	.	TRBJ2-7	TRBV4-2	CASSQVGSPYEQYF	TGTGCCAGCAGCCAAGTCGGGAGCCCCTACGAGCAGTACTTC
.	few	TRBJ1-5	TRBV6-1	CASTEGTGNQPQHF	TGTGCCAGCACCGAGGGAACTGGCAATCAGCCCCAGCATTTT
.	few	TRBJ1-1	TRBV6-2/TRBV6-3	CASSYVQTWAFF	TGTGCCAGCAGTTACGTCCAAACCTGGGCTTTCTTT
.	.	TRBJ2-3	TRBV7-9	CASSLLPDTQYF	TGTGCCAGCAGCTTACTCCCAGATACGCAGTATTTT
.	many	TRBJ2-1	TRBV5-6	CASSLGRRDIGFF	TGTGCCAGCAGCTTGGGGCGGCGGGACATCGGGTTCTTC
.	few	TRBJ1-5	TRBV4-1	CASSNQGGNQPQHF	TGCGCCAGCAGCAACCAAGGGGGAAATCAGCCCCAGCATTTT
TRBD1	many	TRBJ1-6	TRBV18	CASSPQTGKSSPLHF	TGTGCCAGCTCACCCCAGACAGGGAAGAGTTCACCCCTCCACTTT
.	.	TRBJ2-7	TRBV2	CASSESIYEQYF	TGTGCCAGCAGTGAAAGTATCTACGAGCAGTACTTC
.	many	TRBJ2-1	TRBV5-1	CASSLGLASYNEQFF	TGCGCCAGCAGCTTGGGTCTAGCGTCCTACAATGAGCAGTTCTTC
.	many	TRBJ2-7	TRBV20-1	CSAWYPEQYF	TGCAGTGCTTGGTACCCTGAGCAGTACTTC
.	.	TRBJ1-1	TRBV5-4	CASSLEGGGNTEAFF	TGTGCCAGCAGCTTGGAGGGGGGAGGAAACACTGAAGCTTTCTTT
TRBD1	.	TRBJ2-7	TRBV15	CATSRQTGIGEQYF	TGTGCCACCAGCAGACAGACAGGGATCGGCGAGCAGTACTTC
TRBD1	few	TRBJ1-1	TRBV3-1	CASAAGTGGGTEAFF	TGTGCCAGCGCCGCCGGGACAGGGGGCGGCACTGAAGCTTTCTTT
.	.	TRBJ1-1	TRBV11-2	CASSLDLSWGSEAFF	TGTGCCAGCAGCTTAGATCTGTCCTGGGGGTCTGAAGCTTTCTTT
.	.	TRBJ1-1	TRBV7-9	CASSLVPENTEAFF	TGTGCCAGCAGCTTAGTTCCAGAGAACACTGAAGCTTTCTTT
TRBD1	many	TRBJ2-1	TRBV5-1	CASSTGTGDDEQFF	TGCGCCAGCAGCACCGGGACAGGGGATGATGAGCAGTTCTTC
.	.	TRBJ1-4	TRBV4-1	CASSQDETGEEKLFF	TGCGCCAGCAGCCAAGATGAGACCGGTGAGGAAAAACTGTTTTTT
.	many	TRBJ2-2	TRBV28	CASSPFMGGRAYTGELFF	TGTGCCAGCAGTCCTTTTATGGGGGGCCGAGCGTACACCGGGGAGCTGTTTTTT
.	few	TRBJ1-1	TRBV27	CASSDGQQKNTEAFF	TGTGCCAGCAGTGACGGACAGCAGAAGAACACTGAAGCTTTCTTT
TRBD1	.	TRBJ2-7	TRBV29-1	CSVRGQGGAYEQYF	TGCAGCGTCAGAGGACAGGGGGGAGCCTACGAGCAGTACTTC
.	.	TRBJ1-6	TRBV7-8	CASSLERVGSSYNSPLHF	TGTGCCAGCAGCCTTGAACGAGTGGGGAGCTCCTATAATTCACCCCTCCACTTT
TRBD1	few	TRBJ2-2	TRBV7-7	CAVPGGRSTGELFF	TGTGCCGTCCCAGGGGGCCGTTCGACCGGGGAGCTGTTTTTT
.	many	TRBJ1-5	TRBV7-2	CASSLANQPQHF	TGTGCCAGCAGCTTAGCAAATCAGCCCCAGCATTTT
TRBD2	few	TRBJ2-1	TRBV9	CASSARGTSGEWIGNEQFF	TGTGCCAGCAGCGCGAGGGGGACTAGCGGGGAATGGATTGGCAATGAGCAGTTCTTC
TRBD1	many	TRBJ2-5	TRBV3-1	CASSSRQGRETQYF	TGTGCCAGCAGCTCCCGACAGGGGAGAGAGACCCAGTACTTC
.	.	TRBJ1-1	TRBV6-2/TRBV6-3	CASSDPLQADVHTEAFF	TGTGCCAGCAGTGACCCCCTCCAGGCCGACGTCCACACTGAAGCTTTCTTT
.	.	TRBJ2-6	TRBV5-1	CASSTTGPGANVLTF	TGCGCCAGCAGCACCACAGGGCCTGGGGCCAACGTCCTGACTTTC
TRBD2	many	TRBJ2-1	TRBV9	CASSVASGGYNEQFF	TGTGCCAGCAGCGTAGCTAGCGGGGGATACAATGAGCAGTTCTTC
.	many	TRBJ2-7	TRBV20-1	CSAGIYEQYF	TGCAGTGCTGGGATCTACGAGCAGTACTTC
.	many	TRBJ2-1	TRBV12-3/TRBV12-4	CASSQRGDEQFF	TGTGCCAGCAGCCAAAGGGGCGATGAGCAGTTCTTC
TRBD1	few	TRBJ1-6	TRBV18	CASSRTGFDSPLHF	TGTGCCAGCTCACGGACAGGGTTCGATTCACCCCTCCACTTT
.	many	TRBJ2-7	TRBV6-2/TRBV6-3	CATRSSSYEQYF	TGTGCCACCCGTTCGAGCTCCTACGAGCAGTACTTC
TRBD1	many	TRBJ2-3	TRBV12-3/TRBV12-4	CASSSRGPGDTQYF	TGTGCCAGCAGTTCCAGGGGGCCGGGGGATACGCAGTATTTT
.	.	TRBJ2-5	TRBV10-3	CAISEPPPVQETQYF	TGTGCCATCAGTGAGCCGCCGCCAGTCCAAGAGACCCAGTACTTC
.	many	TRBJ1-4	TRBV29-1	CSVARGNEKLFF	TGCAGCGTTGCCCGGGGGAATGAAAAACTGTTTTTT
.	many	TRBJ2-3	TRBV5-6	CASSLVGLGGTDTQYF	TGTGCCAGCAGCTTGGTCGGGTTAGGTGGGACAGATACGCAGTATTTT
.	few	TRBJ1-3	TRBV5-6	CASSRTANSGNTIYF	TGTGCCAGCAGCCGGACAGCCAACTCTGGAAACACCATATATTTT
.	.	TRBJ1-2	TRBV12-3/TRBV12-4	CASNPGDWAYGYTF	TGTGCCAGCAACCCAGGGGATTGGGCCTATGGCTACACCTTC
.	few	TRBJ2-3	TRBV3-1	CASSQEEAGRYTDTQYF	TGTGCCAGCAGCCAAGAAGAAGCAGGGCGGTACACAGATACGCAGTATTTT
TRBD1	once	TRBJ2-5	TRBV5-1	CASSPGTGGVKTQYF	TGCGCCAGCAGTCCGGGGACAGGGGGCGTCAAGACCCAGTACTTC
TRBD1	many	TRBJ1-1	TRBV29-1	CSVRQGMNTEAFF	TGCAGCGTTAGACAGGGGATGAACACTGAAGCTTTCTTT
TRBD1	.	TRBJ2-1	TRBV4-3	CASSRLTGDNEQFF	TGCGCCAGCAGCCGACTGACAGGGGATAATGAGCAGTTCTTC
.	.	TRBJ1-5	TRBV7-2	CASSLNYNQPQHF	TGTGCCAGCAGCTTAAATTACAATCAGCCCCAGCATTTT
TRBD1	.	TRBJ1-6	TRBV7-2	CASSQQGAENSPLHF	TGTGCCAGCAGCCAACAGGGGGCGGAAAATTCACCCCTCCACTTT
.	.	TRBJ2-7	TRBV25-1	CASSEWQGYEQYF	TGTGCCAGCAGTGAATGGCAGGGGTACGAGCAGTACTTC
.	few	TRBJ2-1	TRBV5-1	CASRTRSYNEQFF	TGCGCCAGCAGAACGCGCTCCTACAATGAGCAGTTCTTC
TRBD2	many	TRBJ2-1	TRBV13	CASSLKGGSHSAEQFF	TGTGCCAGCAGCCTAAAAGGCGGGAGTCACTCCGCGGAGCAGTTCTTC
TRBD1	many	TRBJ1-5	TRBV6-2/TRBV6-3	CASSHPGQGNQPQHF	TGTGCCAGCAGTCATCCGGGACAGGGCAATCAGCCCCAGCATTTT
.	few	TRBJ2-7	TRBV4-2	CASSQGPAYEQYF	TGTGCCAGCAGCCAAGGTCCTGCCTACGAGCAGTACTTC
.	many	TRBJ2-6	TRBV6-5	CASSYRYSGANVLTF	TGTGCCAGCAGTTACAGGTACTCTGGGGCCAACGTCCTGACTTTC